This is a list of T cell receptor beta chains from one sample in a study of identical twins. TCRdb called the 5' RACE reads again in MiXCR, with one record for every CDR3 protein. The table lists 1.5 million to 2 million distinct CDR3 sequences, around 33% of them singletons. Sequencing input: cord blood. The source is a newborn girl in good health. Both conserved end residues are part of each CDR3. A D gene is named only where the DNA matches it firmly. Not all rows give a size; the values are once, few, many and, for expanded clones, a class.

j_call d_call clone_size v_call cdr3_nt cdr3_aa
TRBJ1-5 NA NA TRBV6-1 TGTGCCAGCAGTTTGACAGGCGGTTCGGGTCGGCCCCAGCATTTT CASSLTGGSGRPQHF
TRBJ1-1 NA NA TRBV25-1 TGTGCCAGCAGTGAATCGGTTGGGCAGGGTACGGAAGCTTTCTTT CASSESVGQGTEAFF
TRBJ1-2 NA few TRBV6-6 TGTGCCAGCGTAGGGGACCGCTATGGCTACACCTTC CASVGDRYGYTF
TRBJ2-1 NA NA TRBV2 TGTGCCAGCAGTTTATCCCCCGTACTAGTCGGTGAGCAGTTCTTC CASSLSPVLVGEQFF
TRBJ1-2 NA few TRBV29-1 TGCAGCGTTAAGGGCCTTCGGAACTATGGCTACACCTTC CSVKGLRNYGYTF
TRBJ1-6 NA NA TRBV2 TGTGCCAGCAGTCCCGACGTTACCTATAATTCACCCCTCCACTTT CASSPDVTYNSPLHF
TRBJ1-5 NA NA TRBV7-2 TGTGCCAGCAGCTTAGGGGCCTTACCCAATCAGCCCCAGCATTTT CASSLGALPNQPQHF
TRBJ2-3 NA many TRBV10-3 TGTGCCACCCGGATAAAACGATACAGGGAGGGTACAGATACGCAGTATTTT CATRIKRYREGTDTQYF
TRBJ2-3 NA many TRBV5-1 TGCGCCAGCAGCTCAGCTCGGGGGAGCACAGATACGCAGTATTTT CASSSARGSTDTQYF
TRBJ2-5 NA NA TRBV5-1 TGCGCCAGCGCTGTGATGGGGGGAATTGGTTCAGAGACCCAGTACTTC CASAVMGGIGSETQYF
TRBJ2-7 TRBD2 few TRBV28 TGTGCCAGCAGCTTGTCTGGACTAGCGGTCTACGAGCAGTACTTC CASSLSGLAVYEQYF
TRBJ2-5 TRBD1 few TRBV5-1 TGCGCCAGCAGCTTCACGGGACAGGGAGGCCAAGAGACCCAGTACTTC CASSFTGQGGQETQYF
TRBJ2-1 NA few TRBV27 TGTGCCAGCAGTTTATGGAGCGGGTACGACCTAAGCTCCTACAATGAGCAGTTCTTC CASSLWSGYDLSSYNEQFF
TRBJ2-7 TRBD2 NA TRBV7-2 TGTGCCAGCAGCTACCACTATCCACTAGCGGGGGGGGACAATGAGCAGTACTTC CASSYHYPLAGGDNEQYF
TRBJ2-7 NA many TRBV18 TGTGCCAGCAGTCCAGCTACCTACGAGCAGTACTTC CASSPATYEQYF
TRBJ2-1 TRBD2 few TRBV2 TGTGCCAGCAGTGTTGGTAGCGGGAAACTCGATGAGCAGTTCTTC CASSVGSGKLDEQFF
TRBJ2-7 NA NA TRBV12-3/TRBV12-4 TGTGCCAGCAGCCGAGCGGGTAGAGGGACCTACGAGCAGTACTTC CASSRAGRGTYEQYF
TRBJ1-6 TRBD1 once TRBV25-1 TGTGCCAGCAGTGACTTGGGTCGAGGGACAGCCAATTCACCCCTCCACTTT CASSDLGRGTANSPLHF
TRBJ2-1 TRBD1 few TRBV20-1 TGCAGTGCTAGAAGCCTGACAGGGGGCAATGAGCAGTTCTTC CSARSLTGGNEQFF
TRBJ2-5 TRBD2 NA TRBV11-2 TGTGCCAGCAGCACGACTAGCGGGAGTGAGACCCAGTACTTC CASSTTSGSETQYF
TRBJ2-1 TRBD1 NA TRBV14 TGTGCCAGCAGCCATTTTTTTGGCAGGGGGCCCTACAATGAGCAGTTCTTC CASSHFFGRGPYNEQFF
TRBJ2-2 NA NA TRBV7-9 TGTGCCAGCAAACCCTCAAGTCGGCTACCGCTCCAGAACACCGGGGAGCTGTTTTTT CASKPSSRLPLQNTGELFF
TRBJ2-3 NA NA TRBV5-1 TGCGCCAGCAGCTTGGGGACTACCATCCGGGATACGCAGTATTTT CASSLGTTIRDTQYF
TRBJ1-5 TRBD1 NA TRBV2 TGTGCCAGCAGTGAAGCGCGACAGGGGGCGCGGCAGCCCCAGCATTTT CASSEARQGARQPQHF
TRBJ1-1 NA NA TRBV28 TGTACCAGCAGTTCCGCACTCCCGAACACTGAAGCTTTCTTT CTSSSALPNTEAFF
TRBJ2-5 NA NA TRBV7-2 TGTGCCAGCAGCTTAAGGCAGGGAAGGACGGAGACCCAGTACTTC CASSLRQGRTETQYF
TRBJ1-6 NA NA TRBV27 TGTGCCAGCAGTTTGGGGGGCGACTTTTCACCCCTCCACTTT CASSLGGDFSPLHF
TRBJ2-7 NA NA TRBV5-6 TGTGCCAGCAGCCCCGGCGGGGCCTACTCCTACGAGCAGTACTTC CASSPGGAYSYEQYF
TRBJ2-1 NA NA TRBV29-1 TGCGGCGTCCTCAGGGGCTTCTACAATGAGCAGTTCTTC CGVLRGFYNEQFF
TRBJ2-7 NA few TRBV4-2 TGTGCCAGCAGCCAAGATCGGGGCTCACCCTACGAGCAGTACTTC CASSQDRGSPYEQYF
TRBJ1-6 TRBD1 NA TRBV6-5 TGTGCCAGCAGTTCCTGGGACAGGGGGCCCTATAATTCACCCCTCCACTTT CASSSWDRGPYNSPLHF
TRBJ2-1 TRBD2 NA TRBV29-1 TGCAGCGTGCCCCAACTAGCGGCGAGCTCCTACAATGAGCAGTTCTTC CSVPQLAASSYNEQFF
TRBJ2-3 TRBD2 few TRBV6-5 TGTGCCAGCAGACTTGGGACTACTAGCACAGATACGCAGTATTTT CASRLGTTSTDTQYF
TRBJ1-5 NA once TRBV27 TGTGCCAGCAATTTAAGGGGAATCGGCAATCAGCCCCAGCATTTT CASNLRGIGNQPQHF
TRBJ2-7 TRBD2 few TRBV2 TGTGCCAGCAGGGGACTAGCGGGTCACAATGAGCAGTACTTC CASRGLAGHNEQYF
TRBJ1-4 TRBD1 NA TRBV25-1 TGTGCCAGCAGTGAATCCAGGGCAGGGGGCGAAAAACTGTTTTTT CASSESRAGGEKLFF
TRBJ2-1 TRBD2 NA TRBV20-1 TGCAGTGCTAGAGGGCGCGGGAGGGTTAATGAGCAGTTCTTC CSARGRGRVNEQFF
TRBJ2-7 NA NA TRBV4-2 TGTGCCAGCAGCCAAGACCCTAGTCTATACGAGCAGTACTTC CASSQDPSLYEQYF
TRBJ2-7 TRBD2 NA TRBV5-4 TGTGCCAGCAGCCTGGCGGGAGGTGTATTTCCCTACGAGCAGTACTTC CASSLAGGVFPYEQYF
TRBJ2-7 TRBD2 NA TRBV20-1 TGCAGTGCTAGAGATACCCTAGCGGGGCTATATTACGAGCAGTACTTC CSARDTLAGLYYEQYF
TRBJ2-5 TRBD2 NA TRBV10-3 TGTGCCACCGCGAAGGGCGGGAGGCAGGGAGAGACCCAGTACTTC CATAKGGRQGETQYF
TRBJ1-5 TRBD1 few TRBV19 TGTGCCAGTAGTCACGACAGGGAAGGCAATCAGCCCCAGCATTTT CASSHDREGNQPQHF
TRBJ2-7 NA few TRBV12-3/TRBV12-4 TGTGCCAGCAGTTTAATGGCGGCATCCAAGGCCTACGAGCAGTACTTC CASSLMAASKAYEQYF
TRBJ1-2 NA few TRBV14 TGTGCCAGCAGCCAAGATAACGTGGGCCGGGGCTACACCTTC CASSQDNVGRGYTF
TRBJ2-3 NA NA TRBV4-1 TGCGCCAGCAGCCAAAAAGCACCTCGCACAGATACGCAGTATTTT CASSQKAPRTDTQYF
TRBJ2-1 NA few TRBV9 TGTGCCAGCAGCGTAGCCTTAGTCGATGAGCAGTTCTTC CASSVALVDEQFF
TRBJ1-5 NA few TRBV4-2 TGTGCCAGCAGCCAAGATCTCAGCAGCAATCAGCCCCAGCATTTT CASSQDLSSNQPQHF
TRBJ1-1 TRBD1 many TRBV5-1 TGCGCCAGCAGCTTGGACAGGGGTATGAACACTGAAGCTTTCTTT CASSLDRGMNTEAFF
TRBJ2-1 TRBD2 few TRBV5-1 TGCGCCAGCAGCTCCGCTAGCGGAGGCTACAATGAGCAGTTCTTC CASSSASGGYNEQFF